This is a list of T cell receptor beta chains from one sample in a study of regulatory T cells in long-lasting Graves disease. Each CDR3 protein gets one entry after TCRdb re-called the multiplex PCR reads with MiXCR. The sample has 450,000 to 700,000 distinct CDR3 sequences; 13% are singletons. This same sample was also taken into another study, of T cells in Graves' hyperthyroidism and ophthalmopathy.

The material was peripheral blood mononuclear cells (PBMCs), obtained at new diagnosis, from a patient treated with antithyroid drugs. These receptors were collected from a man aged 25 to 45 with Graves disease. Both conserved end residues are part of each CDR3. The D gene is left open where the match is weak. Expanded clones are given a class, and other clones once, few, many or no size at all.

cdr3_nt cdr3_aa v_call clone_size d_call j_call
TGTGCCAGCAGTTTAAGCCGGGACAGGGGAAATCAGCCCCAGCATTTT CASSLSRDRGNQPQHF TRBV12-3/TRBV12-4 few TRBD1 TRBJ1-5
TGCGCCAGCGGGGGACTAGCGGGAGTAGGTGAGCAGTTCTTC CASGGLAGVGEQFF TRBV5-1 few TRBD2 TRBJ2-1
TGTGCCAGCAGCCACGCGGGACAGCGCGGTGAGCAGTACTTC CASSHAGQRGEQYF TRBV11-2 few . TRBJ2-7
TGTGCCAGCAGTTTGAGAGACGGCAATGAGCAGTTCTTC CASSLRDGNEQFF TRBV27 many . TRBJ2-1
TGTGCCAGCAGTCCGTCGGGACAGGGCAATCAGCCCCAGCATTTT CASSPSGQGNQPQHF TRBV12-3/TRBV12-4 . TRBD1 TRBJ1-5
TGCAGCGCGGCCCCATATGGGCTGGAGGGTGAGCAGTTCTTC CSAAPYGLEGEQFF TRBV29-1 many . TRBJ2-1
TGCGCCAGCGGGGATTGGGGCGGGGCCAGTGCCGAAGATACGCAGTATTTT CASGDWGGASAEDTQYF TRBV10-2 few . TRBJ2-3
TGTGCCTGGAGTGTACTGGACAGGGAGAAGGTCTTT CAWSVLDREKVF TRBV30 many TRBD1 TRBJ1-1
TGTGCCAGTCGAGTATTGGGAACGAGCAATCAGCCCCAGCATTTT CASRVLGTSNQPQHF TRBV19 many . TRBJ1-5
TGCAGTGCTAGAGGAGTATCGGGATGGGGCACAGATACGCAGTATTTT CSARGVSGWGTDTQYF TRBV20-1 many . TRBJ2-3
TGTGCCAGCAGCCAAGGAAGCGTCTCCACCGGGGAGCTGTTTTTT CASSQGSVSTGELFF TRBV4-2 few . TRBJ2-2
TGTGCCACCAGTGAGCGGGGCAATCAGCCCCAGCATTTT CATSERGNQPQHF TRBV24-1 many . TRBJ1-5
TGTGCTAGTGGTGAACCGGGACTAGCGGGATACGAGCAGTACTTC CASGEPGLAGYEQYF TRBV12-5 few TRBD2 TRBJ2-7
TGTGCCAGCACCCAGCGAGAGCAGTTCTTC CASTQREQFF TRBV7-9 many . TRBJ2-1
TGCGCCAGCAGCTTGGCCAAGAGCTCCTACAATGAGCAGTTCTTC CASSLAKSSYNEQFF TRBV5-1 . . TRBJ2-1
TGCGCCAGTGGAGGGGACCTTAGGTACAATGAGCAGTTCTTC CASGGDLRYNEQFF TRBV5-1 many . TRBJ2-1
TGTGCCAGCAGTTTAGCGGGCCAGGGTATTCTCAATCAGCCCCAGCATTTT CASSLAGQGILNQPQHF TRBV12-3/TRBV12-4 many . TRBJ1-5
TGTGCCAGCAGCACCGGACTAGCGGGAGTGGGTGAGCAGTTCTTC CASSTGLAGVGEQFF TRBV6-1 . TRBD2 TRBJ2-1
TGCGCCAGCAGCCAAGAAGCAGGGCGGCCACCCCTCCACTTT CASSQEAGRPPLHF TRBV4-1 many . TRBJ1-6
TGTGCCACCAGCGAGACGGCAGGGGGAGGAAAACTGTTTTTT CATSETAGGGKLFF TRBV15 . TRBD1 TRBJ1-4
TGTGCCAGCAGCTTAACGTGGGAAAGCAGAACTTTCTTT CASSLTWESRTFF TRBV7-3 many . TRBJ1-1
TGCAGTTCCCGAGGTCTATCCAGGGCAGATACGCAGTATTTT CSSRGLSRADTQYF TRBV20-1 many . TRBJ2-3
TGTGCCAGCAGCCAAGAGGTGCGGGCTTCCTACAATGAGCAGTTCTTC CASSQEVRASYNEQFF TRBV14 many . TRBJ2-1
TGTGCCAGCAGCTTTGACGGCCCCTACAATGAGCAGTTCTTC CASSFDGPYNEQFF TRBV7-2 many . TRBJ2-1
TGTGCCAGCAGTCCTCATTCGACAGTTGGGAACACTGAAGCTTTCTTT CASSPHSTVGNTEAFF TRBV27 many . TRBJ1-1
TGTGCCTGGGGTCTGGACAGGGGGAGGAACAATGAGCAGTTCTTC CAWGLDRGRNNEQFF TRBV30 many TRBD1 TRBJ2-1
TGTGCCAGCAGCGTAGTCACAGGGGCTTATGGCTACACCTTC CASSVVTGAYGYTF TRBV9 few TRBD1 TRBJ1-2
TGTGCCAGCAGCTTGTACAGGGATCCCACTGAAGCTTTCTTT CASSLYRDPTEAFF TRBV7-9 few . TRBJ1-1
TGTGCCAGCAGTGAAGCGAAGGCCCTAATGGGAGAGACCCAGTACTTC CASSEAKALMGETQYF TRBV6-1 many . TRBJ2-5
TGTGCCAGCAGCTTAGGTGTCAAAGACTATGGCTACACCTTC CASSLGVKDYGYTF TRBV7-2 many . TRBJ1-2
TGCGCCAGCAGCTCACTAGCGGGAGATGGCACAGATACGCAGTATTTT CASSSLAGDGTDTQYF TRBV5-1 many TRBD2 TRBJ2-3
TGCGCCAGCAGCTTGGAAGGGGGTATCAGCTCCTACAATGAGCAGTTCTTC CASSLEGGISSYNEQFF TRBV5-1 . . TRBJ2-1